A selection of T cell receptor beta chains follows, all from one sample in a study of shared clonotypes between healthy human individuals. Profiled with immunoSEQ multiplex PCR; TCRdb holds only in-frame clones, not every one. The sample shows around 2,000,000 clones, about 94% of them seen only once. The sequencing sample was made of naive CD8+ T cells sorted from blood. Every receptor here comes from a man between 18 and 29 years old in good health. The CDR3 runs from the conserved cysteine through the conserved F or W. The D gene is left open where the match is weak. Clone size, where shown, is once, few, many, or a class for clones that have expanded.

size: -
J: TRBJ2-2
D: -
V: TRBV5-1
DNA: TGCGCCAGCAGCTTGGTGCAGGGGAACACCGGGGAGCTGTTTTTT
CDR3: CASSLVQGNTGELFF

size: -
J: TRBJ2-5
D: TRBD1
V: TRBV15
DNA: TGTGCCACCAGCAGTTCTACAGGGGGCTGGGAGACCCAGTACTTC
CDR3: CATSSSTGGWETQYF

size: -
J: TRBJ1-1
D: -
V: TRBV9
DNA: TGTGCCAGCAGCGCCTCCCTGGGGGACAACACTGAAGCTTTCTTT
CDR3: CASSASLGDNTEAFF

size: -
J: TRBJ2-1
D: TRBD1
V: TRBV5-5
DNA: TGTGCCAGCAGCTTGTCAGGGGGCGAAGACAATGAGCAGTTCTTC
CDR3: CASSLSGGEDNEQFF

size: -
J: TRBJ2-7
D: -
V: TRBV19
DNA: TGTGCCAGTAGTCTACAGGGAGGGGAGCAGTACTTC
CDR3: CASSLQGGEQYF

size: -
J: TRBJ1-2
D: TRBD1
V: TRBV27
DNA: TGTGCCAGCAGTGCAGACAGGGGTAACTTCTACACCTTC
CDR3: CASSADRGNFYTF

size: -
J: TRBJ1-5
D: TRBD1
V: TRBV2
DNA: TGTGCCAGCACCCCGGACAGGGGAGCTCAGCCCCAGCATTTT
CDR3: CASTPDRGAQPQHF

size: -
J: TRBJ1-2
D: -
V: TRBV7-9
DNA: TGTGCCAGCAGCTTTACGGAACCTTTGGAAAATGGCTACACCTTC
CDR3: CASSFTEPLENGYTF

size: -
J: TRBJ2-7
D: TRBD1
V: TRBV11-2
DNA: TGTGCCAGCAGCTTAGGCCCGGCAGGGGGCTACTCCTACGAGCAGTACTTC
CDR3: CASSLGPAGGYSYEQYF

size: -
J: TRBJ2-7
D: TRBD2
V: TRBV5-1
DNA: TGCGCCAGCAGCTCAGGGGTTCTAGCGGGAGCCTGGTACGAGCAGTACTTC
CDR3: CASSSGVLAGAWYEQYF

size: -
J: TRBJ2-1
D: TRBD2
V: TRBV6-5
DNA: TGTGCCAGCAGTTACTCAGCGGGAGAACGGTACAATGAGCAGTTCTTC
CDR3: CASSYSAGERYNEQFF

size: -
J: TRBJ2-7
D: -
V: TRBV27
DNA: TGTGCCAGCAGTAAACTAGGCAGTTCCTACGAGCAGTACTTC
CDR3: CASSKLGSSYEQYF

size: -
J: TRBJ1-5
D: -
V: TRBV7-9
DNA: TGTGCCAGCAGCGAGACAGAGGTCAGTCAGCCCCAGCATTTT
CDR3: CASSETEVSQPQHF

size: -
J: TRBJ1-2
D: -
V: TRBV6-1
DNA: TGTGCCAGCAGTGAATCAGTCTATGGCTACACCTTC
CDR3: CASSESVYGYTF

size: -
J: TRBJ2-3
D: -
V: TRBV4-3
DNA: TGCGCCAGCAGCCAAGGAGTGGGGAGCACAGATACGCAGTATTTT
CDR3: CASSQGVGSTDTQYF

size: -
J: TRBJ2-3
D: -
V: TRBV27
DNA: TGTGCCAGCAGTTCGACCTCCTTCTCAGATACGCAGTATTTT
CDR3: CASSSTSFSDTQYF

size: -
J: TRBJ2-1
D: -
V: TRBV7-9
DNA: TGTGCCAGCAGCTTGGGTCACAATGAGCAGTTCTTC
CDR3: CASSLGHNEQFF

size: -
J: TRBJ2-7
D: -
V: TRBV5-8
DNA: TGTGCCAGCAGCTTTCAGGGCTACGAGCAGTACTTC
CDR3: CASSFQGYEQYF

size: -
J: TRBJ2-1
D: -
V: TRBV11-2
DNA: TGTGCCAGCAGCCCGGTCAGGGGTTACTCCTACAATGAGCAGTTCTTC
CDR3: CASSPVRGYSYNEQFF

size: -
J: TRBJ2-7
D: -
V: TRBV11-2
DNA: TGTGCCAGCAGCTTAGGATATGATTATCGGGAGTACTTC
CDR3: CASSLGYDYREYF

size: -
J: TRBJ2-7
D: -
V: TRBV11-2
DNA: TGTGCCAGCAGCCGTGGGGGGCTCTACGAGCAGTACTTC
CDR3: CASSRGGLYEQYF

size: once
J: TRBJ2-7
D: -
V: TRBV2
DNA: TGTGCCAGCAGCCCACTACTCCGGGCCCCCGGGGACTACGAGCAGTACTTC
CDR3: CASSPLLRAPGDYEQYF

size: once
J: TRBJ2-7
D: TRBD1
V: TRBV7-9
DNA: TGTGCCAGCAGCATTTCCGGGACAGGGATACACGAGCAGTACTTC
CDR3: CASSISGTGIHEQYF

size: -
J: TRBJ1-5
D: TRBD1
V: TRBV30
DNA: TGTGCCTGGAGTGGGGACAGTCATAGCAATCAGCCCCAGCATTTT
CDR3: CAWSGDSHSNQPQHF

size: -
J: TRBJ1-1
D: -
V: TRBV4-1
DNA: TGCGCCAGCAGCCACCCCCGGTCGGGTGGTGACACTGAAGCTTTCTTT
CDR3: CASSHPRSGGDTEAFF

size: -
J: TRBJ2-3
D: -
V: TRBV25-1
DNA: TGTGCCAGCAGTGAGATTCAGACCGGGAAGGTCACAGATACGCAGTATTTT
CDR3: CASSEIQTGKVTDTQYF

size: few
J: TRBJ1-1
D: -
V: TRBV2
DNA: TGTGCCAGCAGGGGTAGCCCTGAAGCTTTCTTT
CDR3: CASRGSPEAFF

size: -
J: TRBJ1-1
D: TRBD1
V: TRBV28
DNA: TGTGCCAGCAGATTGGGACAGGGGGGGGAAGCTTTCTTT
CDR3: CASRLGQGGEAFF

size: -
J: TRBJ2-5
D: -
V: TRBV4-2
DNA: TGTGCCAGCAGCCAAGATGTATCCTCGGGAGAGACCCAGTACTTC
CDR3: CASSQDVSSGETQYF

size: -
J: TRBJ2-2
D: TRBD2
V: TRBV27
DNA: TGTGCCAGCAGTCCCCGACTAGCTCTCACCGGGGAGCTGTTTTTT
CDR3: CASSPRLALTGELFF

size: -
J: TRBJ2-7
D: -
V: TRBV5-1
DNA: TGCGCCAGCAGCCAGACAGGTTTCTGGGAGCAGTACTTC
CDR3: CASSQTGFWEQYF

size: -
J: TRBJ2-3
D: -
V: TRBV15
DNA: TGTGCCACCGGGCCAGCAGGACCAGATACGCAGTATTTT
CDR3: CATGPAGPDTQYF

size: -
J: TRBJ1-1
D: -
V: TRBV7-9
DNA: TGTGCCAGCAGCCCCCATGGGGGGAACACTGAAGCTTTCTTT
CDR3: CASSPHGGNTEAFF

size: -
J: TRBJ2-7
D: -
V: TRBV11-2
DNA: TGTGCCAGCAGCTTACCGATCTGGACGGAGGGGCTTTACGAGCAGTACTTC
CDR3: CASSLPIWTEGLYEQYF

size: -
J: TRBJ1-2
D: -
V: TRBV30
DNA: TGTGCCTGGAATGACCTTGAAGCCTATGGCTACACCTTC
CDR3: CAWNDLEAYGYTF

size: -
J: TRBJ2-7
D: -
V: TRBV11-3
DNA: TGTGCCAGCAGCTTAGGAGTGTCCTACGAGCAGTACTTC
CDR3: CASSLGVSYEQYF

size: -
J: TRBJ2-7
D: -
V: TRBV5-6
DNA: TGTGCCACTACGGGGGAGGAGGAACCTGACTACGAGCAGTACTTC
CDR3: CATTGEEEPDYEQYF

size: -
J: TRBJ2-7
D: TRBD1
V: TRBV28
DNA: TGTGCCAGCAGACACCAAGACAGGGACGAGCAGTACTTC
CDR3: CASRHQDRDEQYF

size: -
J: TRBJ2-7
D: -
V: TRBV19
DNA: TGTGCCAGTAGTATCGCGGGAAGCTCCTACGAGCAGTACTTC
CDR3: CASSIAGSSYEQYF

size: -
J: TRBJ1-1
D: -
V: TRBV19
DNA: TGTGCCAGTAGTGTGGTGGGATGGGATGAAGCTTTCTTT
CDR3: CASSVVGWDEAFF

size: -
J: TRBJ2-7
D: TRBD2
V: TRBV4-3
DNA: TGCGCCAGCAGCCAGCAAAGCGGGGAGGGCTCCTACGAGCAGTACTTC
CDR3: CASSQQSGEGSYEQYF

size: -
J: TRBJ2-7
D: TRBD2
V: TRBV28
DNA: TGTGCCAGCAGTTTTCGGGAGGGCTACGGGCAGTACTTC
CDR3: CASSFREGYGQYF

size: -
J: TRBJ2-7
D: -
V: TRBV5-4
DNA: TGTGCCAGCAGCCCCGGGACAAGCAGCTCCTACGAGCAGTACTTC
CDR3: CASSPGTSSSYEQYF

size: once
J: TRBJ1-2
D: -
V: TRBV18
DNA: TGTGCCAGCTCGCAGCACCCTTACATCTACGGTGGCTACACCTTC
CDR3: CASSQHPYIYGGYTF

size: -
J: TRBJ2-3
D: -
V: TRBV5-1
DNA: TGCGCCAGCAGCTCTACTGGGGCAGATACGCAGTATTTT
CDR3: CASSSTGADTQYF

size: -
J: TRBJ2-7
D: -
V: TRBV5-5
DNA: TGTGCCAGCAGCTTGGAGCTCGAGTCCTACGAGCAGTACTTC
CDR3: CASSLELESYEQYF

size: -
J: TRBJ1-5
D: -
V: TRBV19
DNA: TGTGCCAGTAGTATTCCCACATTAGGGGGATTGCCCCAGCATTTT
CDR3: CASSIPTLGGLPQHF

size: -
J: TRBJ1-2
D: -
V: TRBV30
DNA: TGTGCCTGGAGCCCAGGAGGGATTCATAATGGCTACACCTTC
CDR3: CAWSPGGIHNGYTF

size: -
J: TRBJ2-1
D: TRBD2
V: TRBV28
DNA: TGTGCCAGCAGTTCTCCAAGGGCTAGCGGGAGATACAATGAGCAGTTCTTC
CDR3: CASSSPRASGRYNEQFF

size: -
J: TRBJ1-6
D: TRBD1
V: TRBV28
DNA: TGTGCCAGCAGGCTACTGTATCCCGGGACAGATTACTCACCCCTCCACTTT
CDR3: CASRLLYPGTDYSPLHF

size: once
J: TRBJ2-3
D: -
V: TRBV7-9
DNA: TGTGCCAGCAGCTCTGCTGAGACAGGCACAGATACGCAGTATTTT
CDR3: CASSSAETGTDTQYF

size: -
J: TRBJ2-3
D: -
V: TRBV7-9
DNA: TGTGCCAGCAGTATAGCAGGGTCGGGAGATACGCAGTATTTT
CDR3: CASSIAGSGDTQYF

size: few
J: TRBJ1-2
D: -
V: TRBV4-1
DNA: TGCGCCAGCAGCCAAGTTGACAGCTATGGCTACACCTTC
CDR3: CASSQVDSYGYTF

size: -
J: TRBJ2-7
D: -
V: TRBV7-9
DNA: TGTGCCAGCAGCTACCCGACTTCCCCCTACGAGCAGTACTTC
CDR3: CASSYPTSPYEQYF

size: -
J: TRBJ2-7
D: -
V: TRBV7-9
DNA: TGTGCCAGCAGCCTAAGTCGGCAGGGCAATACCTACGAGCAGTACTTC
CDR3: CASSLSRQGNTYEQYF

size: once
J: TRBJ1-2
D: -
V: TRBV29-1
DNA: TGCAGCGTTGATCCGGGGGGCCGAGGCTACACCTTC
CDR3: CSVDPGGRGYTF

size: -
J: TRBJ2-7
D: TRBD2
V: TRBV4-3
DNA: TGCGCCAGCAGCCAAGTCAGTTATAGGCGGGAGGGCCTCTACGAGCAGTACTTC
CDR3: CASSQVSYRREGLYEQYF

size: -
J: TRBJ1-2
D: -
V: TRBV19
DNA: TGTGCCAGTAGTATAGATCTGGAGGGTTTCGACTATGGCTACACCTTC
CDR3: CASSIDLEGFDYGYTF

size: -
J: TRBJ2-2
D: -
V: TRBV6-1
DNA: TGTGCCAGCAGTGCACCGGATGACGGGGGCAACACCGGGGAGCTGTTTTTT
CDR3: CASSAPDDGGNTGELFF